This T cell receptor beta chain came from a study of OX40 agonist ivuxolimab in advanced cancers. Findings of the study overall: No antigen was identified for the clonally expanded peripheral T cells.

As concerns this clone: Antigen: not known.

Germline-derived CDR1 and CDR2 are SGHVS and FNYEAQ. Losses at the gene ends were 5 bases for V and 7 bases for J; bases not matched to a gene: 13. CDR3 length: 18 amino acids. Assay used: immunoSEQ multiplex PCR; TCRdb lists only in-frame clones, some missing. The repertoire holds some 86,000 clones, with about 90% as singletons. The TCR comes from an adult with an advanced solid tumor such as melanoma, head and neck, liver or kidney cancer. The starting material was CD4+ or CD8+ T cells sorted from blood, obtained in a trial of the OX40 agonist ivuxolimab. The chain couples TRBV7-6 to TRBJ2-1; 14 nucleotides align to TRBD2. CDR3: CASSTTLPGLAGENEQFF. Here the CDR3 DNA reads TGTGCCAGCAGCACCACGCTGCCGGGACTAGCGGGAGAAAATGAGCAGTTCTTC.